This TCR beta chain was captured by sequencing in a study of T-cell reconstitution after alpha-beta-depleted transplantation in children. Library preparation (for TCRbeta) was performed with unique molecular identifiers. TCRdb fed the PCR reads into MiXCR, producing one record per CDR3 protein. The table lists more than 450,000 distinct CDR3 sequences, roughly 18% of them singletons. This clonotype has a handful of counts. This TCR came from a human donor who donated a stem cell graft to a child with acute lymphoblastic leukemia. Here the sequenced sample was PBMCs from the stem cell graft donor, taken from the stem cell graft.

The CDR3 DNA sequence: TGCAGCGTCGTAATACAGGGTGACGAGCAGTACTTC. Protein: CSVVIQGDEQYF. The V gene is TRBV29-1, the J gene TRBJ2-7; TRBD1 is a possible D gene (6 bases). The V gene's germline CDR1 is SQVTM and CDR2 ANQGSEA. The CDR3 has 12 residues. Trimming stripped 6 bases from V and 5 bases from J, with 14 bases between.